The 2 T cell receptor beta chains in this list originate from one sample, sequenced in a study of shared clonotypes between healthy human individuals. Measured with immunoSEQ multiplex PCR; TCRdb has only the in-frame clones, and not every one. The data contain around 2,000,000 clones, roughly 94% of them singletons. The material sequenced was naive CD4+ T cells sorted from blood. The subset is: CD45RA+ positively selected. The receptors here all came from a man aged 18 to 30 in good health.

The chain recombines TRBV10-3 with TRBJ2-7; 9 positions agree with TRBD1. With V trimmed by 2 bases and J by 4 bases, 6 bases remained unmatched. There are 15 residues in the CDR3. The germline gives CDR1 ENHRY, CDR2 SYGVKD. CDR3 region: CAISEPGQGGYEQYF. CDR3 nucleotide sequence: TGTGCCATCAGTGAGCCGGGACAGGGAGGGTACGAGCAGTACTTC.

This chain links TRBV11-2 with TRBJ2-5, with 10 bases aligning to TRBD2. Trimming cost V 1 base and J 6 bases; bases outside gene matches: 8. Looked up from germline, CDR1 is SGHAT and CDR2 is FQNNGV. The CDR3 totals 16 residues. This CDR3 is CASSLAERGGSQTQYF. CDR3 bases: TGTGCCAGCAGCTTAGCAGAGCGGGGGGGCTCTCAGACCCAGTACTTC.